These T cell receptor beta chains were read from a single sample in a study of early T cells in non-severe SARS-CoV-2 infection. MiXCR, applied by TCRdb to the 5' RACE reads, yields one record per CDR3 protein. The sample has roughly 63,000 distinct CDR3 sequences, 10% to 15% seen once; the top ten hold around 5%. The sample taken for sequencing was whole blood. These receptor sequences come from an adult who was a healthcare worker with PCR-confirmed SARS-CoV-2 infection or an uninfected control (not recorded which). Each CDR3 is given with its conserved first and last residue. D genes are given only for firm matches.

v_gene: TRBV14
j_gene: TRBJ2-4
d_gene: -
CDR3aa: CASSQGGIQDIQYF

v_gene: TRBV24-1
j_gene: TRBJ2-2
d_gene: -
CDR3aa: CATSDFRAGELFF

v_gene: TRBV7-2
j_gene: TRBJ1-1
d_gene: TRBD1
CDR3aa: CASSSTGASTEAFF

v_gene: TRBV12-5
j_gene: TRBJ1-2
d_gene: -
CDR3aa: CASGNYGYTF

v_gene: TRBV9
j_gene: TRBJ2-3
d_gene: TRBD1
CDR3aa: CASSERTGGEYTDTQYF

v_gene: TRBV25-1
j_gene: TRBJ1-2
d_gene: -
CDR3aa: CASCRDATRGYTF

v_gene: TRBV5-4
j_gene: TRBJ2-7
d_gene: -
CDR3aa: CASSWGDPPYEQYF

v_gene: TRBV11-1
j_gene: TRBJ1-1
d_gene: -
CDR3aa: CASSLRATMNTEAFF

v_gene: TRBV5-1
j_gene: TRBJ2-1
d_gene: TRBD1
CDR3aa: CASSGTGGREQFF

v_gene: TRBV29-1
j_gene: TRBJ2-5
d_gene: -
CDR3aa: CSVQGGETQYF

v_gene: TRBV3-1
j_gene: TRBJ2-5
d_gene: -
CDR3aa: CASSQEIVRETQYF

v_gene: TRBV3-1
j_gene: TRBJ2-5
d_gene: TRBD1
CDR3aa: CASSSGTGLPETQYF

v_gene: TRBV4-3
j_gene: TRBJ2-7
d_gene: TRBD1
CDR3aa: CASSQDTGGAYEQYF

v_gene: TRBV9
j_gene: TRBJ2-1
d_gene: TRBD2
CDR3aa: CASSVEGLATNEQFF

v_gene: TRBV6-2/TRBV6-3
j_gene: TRBJ2-7
d_gene: -
CDR3aa: CASSYSIHEQYF

v_gene: TRBV27
j_gene: TRBJ1-5
d_gene: TRBD1
CDR3aa: CASSPGTGSNQPQHF

v_gene: TRBV6-5
j_gene: TRBJ2-2
d_gene: -
CDR3aa: CASSYGHPDTGELFF

v_gene: TRBV5-1
j_gene: TRBJ1-1
d_gene: TRBD1
CDR3aa: CASSWGQRNTEAFF

v_gene: TRBV12-3/TRBV12-4
j_gene: TRBJ1-1
d_gene: TRBD1
CDR3aa: CASSLNRGTEAFF

v_gene: TRBV7-8
j_gene: TRBJ2-3
d_gene: TRBD2
CDR3aa: CASSRGGRDTQYF

v_gene: TRBV29-1
j_gene: TRBJ2-4
d_gene: -
CDR3aa: CSVEPPSNIQYF

v_gene: TRBV5-4
j_gene: TRBJ1-5
d_gene: -
CDR3aa: CASSLGRNQPQHF

v_gene: TRBV11-2
j_gene: TRBJ2-1
d_gene: -
CDR3aa: CASGGGGALIAEQFF

v_gene: TRBV19
j_gene: TRBJ2-7
d_gene: -
CDR3aa: CASSWTGKGHEQYF

v_gene: TRBV5-1
j_gene: TRBJ2-7
d_gene: -
CDR3aa: CASSKTSSNEQYF

v_gene: TRBV27
j_gene: TRBJ1-6
d_gene: TRBD1
CDR3aa: CASNSDRGFYNSPLHF

v_gene: TRBV27
j_gene: TRBJ1-2
d_gene: -
CDR3aa: CASSSTDQVGYGYTF

v_gene: TRBV14
j_gene: TRBJ2-1
d_gene: -
CDR3aa: CASSHINQKDYNEQFF

v_gene: TRBV2
j_gene: TRBJ2-7
d_gene: -
CDR3aa: CASRPAASYEQYF

v_gene: TRBV7-3
j_gene: TRBJ2-7
d_gene: -
CDR3aa: CASSSQSSYEQYF

v_gene: TRBV4-1
j_gene: TRBJ2-2
d_gene: -
CDR3aa: CASSQGQRNTGELFF

v_gene: TRBV7-9
j_gene: TRBJ2-5
d_gene: -
CDR3aa: CASSFDRDNKETQYF

v_gene: TRBV10-3
j_gene: TRBJ2-3
d_gene: -
CDR3aa: CAIKRATSTDTQYF

v_gene: TRBV10-3
j_gene: TRBJ2-3
d_gene: -
CDR3aa: CAITPGGVDTQYF

v_gene: TRBV4-3
j_gene: TRBJ2-3
d_gene: -
CDR3aa: CASSQDRGGSDTQYF

v_gene: TRBV5-5
j_gene: TRBJ1-1
d_gene: -
CDR3aa: CASSLDHRLGLGTNTEAFF

v_gene: TRBV20-1
j_gene: TRBJ2-3
d_gene: TRBD2
CDR3aa: CSASHGAGGPSDTQYF

v_gene: TRBV19
j_gene: TRBJ2-7
d_gene: -
CDR3aa: CASSSGGYAYEQYF

v_gene: TRBV3-1
j_gene: TRBJ1-2
d_gene: -
CDR3aa: CASSQDRWNRYGYTF

v_gene: TRBV29-1
j_gene: TRBJ2-2
d_gene: TRBD1
CDR3aa: CSVVRTGTNTGELFF

v_gene: TRBV7-2
j_gene: TRBJ1-3
d_gene: -
CDR3aa: CASTGTGGGNTIYF

v_gene: TRBV20-1
j_gene: TRBJ1-6
d_gene: -
CDR3aa: CSASPRGGSPLHF

v_gene: TRBV29-1
j_gene: TRBJ2-7
d_gene: -
CDR3aa: CSVESRVGVGSYEQYF

v_gene: TRBV4-2
j_gene: TRBJ2-2
d_gene: -
CDR3aa: CASSQEMATGELFF

v_gene: TRBV18
j_gene: TRBJ2-2
d_gene: -
CDR3aa: CASSPQFGTGELFF

v_gene: TRBV6-5
j_gene: TRBJ1-1
d_gene: TRBD1
CDR3aa: CASRGTGGRAEAFF

v_gene: TRBV30
j_gene: TRBJ2-5
d_gene: -
CDR3aa: CAWNYGGLQETQYF

v_gene: TRBV15
j_gene: TRBJ1-2
d_gene: -
CDR3aa: CATSRARTYGYTF

v_gene: TRBV7-3
j_gene: TRBJ2-2
d_gene: -
CDR3aa: CASSPHRTGELFF

v_gene: TRBV27
j_gene: TRBJ1-1
d_gene: -
CDR3aa: CASSLAGNSEAFF

v_gene: TRBV29-1
j_gene: TRBJ2-5
d_gene: TRBD1
CDR3aa: CSVQQGFQETQYF

v_gene: TRBV6-2/TRBV6-3
j_gene: TRBJ2-1
d_gene: TRBD2
CDR3aa: CASSLTSGGYNEQFF

v_gene: TRBV2
j_gene: TRBJ2-1
d_gene: -
CDR3aa: CASVGGGVNEQFF

v_gene: TRBV6-5
j_gene: TRBJ1-1
d_gene: TRBD1
CDR3aa: CASSSPGTGNTEVFF

v_gene: TRBV13
j_gene: TRBJ2-3
d_gene: -
CDR3aa: CASSLVLGEKRDTQYF

v_gene: TRBV15
j_gene: TRBJ2-7
d_gene: -
CDR3aa: CATSRDEGTYEQYF

v_gene: TRBV12-5
j_gene: TRBJ1-4
d_gene: -
CDR3aa: CASGLGREKLFF

v_gene: TRBV12-3/TRBV12-4
j_gene: TRBJ2-7
d_gene: -
CDR3aa: CASSFSQGSYEEYF

v_gene: TRBV28
j_gene: TRBJ2-3
d_gene: TRBD1
CDR3aa: CASSFGQGSTDTQYF